The 29 T cell receptor beta chains below were found in one sample sequenced in a study of identifying expanded T cells in peripheral blood. Measured with immunoSEQ multiplex PCR; TCRdb has only the in-frame clones, and not every one. The sample has about 78,000 clones, 70% to 90% seen once. The sequenced sample was blood. These receptors were collected from a person aged 18 to 70 in good health.

The rearrangement joins TRBV10-2 to TRBJ1-3, with 10 bases matching TRBD1. The CDR3 is 16 amino acids. The V gene end was trimmed by 10 bases and the J gene end by 2 bases; junction bases not matched to a gene: 11. The germline V gene has CDR1 WSHSY and CDR2 SAAADI. The CDR3 is CATSKRQGAAGNTIYF. DNA of the CDR3: TGCGCCACCAGCAAGCGACAGGGGGCTGCTGGAAACACCATATATTTT.

This chain connects TRBV5-1 to TRBJ1-2, with 7 nucleotides matching TRBD1. The germline CDR1 and CDR2 sequences are SGHRS and YFSETQ. The CDR3 has 14 amino acids. Losses at the gene ends were 4 bases for V and 6 bases for J; bases not matched to a gene: 9. The DNA of the CDR3 is TGCGCCAGCAGCCTAGACAGGGAGGAAAATGGCTACACCTTC. Translation: CASSLDREENGYTF.

The chain carries TRBV11-1 and TRBJ1-6; D ambiguous. With 6 bases removed from V and 2 bases from J, the gap between germline ends came to 11 bases. In germline, CDR1 is SGHAT, CDR2 FQDESV (reference sequence). CDR3 size: 15 residues. The chain's CDR3 is CASSLRGTYNSPLHF. Here the CDR3 DNA reads TGTGCCAGCAGTTTGCGTGGAACCTATAATTCACCCCTCCACTTT.

This clone was counted once. The chain recombines TRBV4-1 with TRBJ1-2; D unresolved. CDR1 is MGHRA and CDR2 is YSYEKL in the germline V gene. The V and J ends lost 0 bases and 2 bases respectively, with 13 bases between them. The CDR3 is made up of 16 amino acids. CDR3 nucleotides: TGCGCCAGCAGCCAAGAGATCCGAGGAATAAACTATGGCTACACCTTC. It translates to CASSQEIRGINYGYTF.

This clone was recorded once. The rearrangement uses TRBV6-1 and TRBJ2-2, with 7 nucleotides matching TRBD1. This CDR3 comprises 15 residues. Germline CDR1 MNHNS, CDR2 SASEGT. V dropped 6 bases and J dropped 0; count of bases not matched to a gene: 4. This CDR3 reads CASRYRGANTGELFF. CDR3 sequence (DNA): TGTGCCAGCAGGTACAGGGGAGCGAACACCGGGGAGCTGTTTTTT.

This clone occurred once. V and J are TRBV7-2 and TRBJ1-1; 12 bases line up with TRBD1. The V gene's germline CDR1 is SGHTA and CDR2 FQGNSA. The CDR3 spans 14 residues. Trimming took 8 bases from V and 4 from J; bases not matched to a gene: 5. The CDR3 bases are TGTGCCAGCGGGACAGGGGGCTGGGGCACTGAAGCTTTCTTT. Translated: CASGTGGWGTEAFF. Together with reference TRBV7-2 and TRBJ1-1, the CDR3 gives the full variable domain: GAGVSQSPSNKVTEKGKDVELRCDPISGHTALYWYRQSLGQGLEFLIYFQGNSAPDKSGLPSDRFSAERTGGSVSTLTIQRTQQEDSAVYLCASGTGGWGTEAFFGQGTRLTVV.

In its sample, this clone was seen once. CDR3 DNA: TGTGCCAGCAGTTTTGGTTGGGACGAGCAGTACTTC. It codes for CASSFGWDEQYF. V is TRBV27 and J is TRBJ2-7; D is uncertain. CDR3 length: 12 residues. Trimming cost V 3 bases and J 5 bases, with 8 bases left between them. Germline CDR1 and CDR2: MNHEY and SMNVEV (reference sequence).

V gene TRBV27 combines with J gene TRBJ2-2, with D maybe TRBD2 (5 bases). V was pared by 5 bases and J by 4 bases, with 20 bases between. The CDR3 has 17 residues. In germline, CDR1 is MNHEY, CDR2 SMNVEV (reference sequence). DNA for the CDR3: TGTGCCAGCAGTCCCGCCCCGGGGATATTGGGCACCGGGGAGCTGTTTTTT. Translation: CASSPAPGILGTGELFF.

The chain has TRBV4-1 and TRBJ1-1, with 7 bases fitting TRBD1. The J segment lost 7 bases and the V segment lost 0 bases, leaving 5 bases of the junction unmatched. Looked up from germline, CDR1 is MGHRA and CDR2 is YSYEKL. The CDR3 sequence is 14 residues long. The CDR3 nucleotides read TGCGCCAGCAGCCAAGAGTGGGGACAGAATGAAGCTTTCTTT. This codes for CASSQEWGQNEAFF.

In nucleotides, the CDR3 is TGTGCCAGCAGTGAAAGACAGGGGGCGGGAACTGAAGCTTTCTTT. Translated: CASSERQGAGTEAFF. The rearrangement links TRBV25-1 to TRBJ1-1, with TRBD1 identical over 10 bases. Germline CDR1 reads MGHDK; CDR2 reads SYGVNS. This CDR3 spans 15 amino acids. J was trimmed by 5 bases and V by 2 bases; bases with no gene match: 5. Full variable domain (outside the CDR3, taken from reference TRBV25-1 and TRBJ1-1): EADIYQTPRYLVIGTGKKITLECSQTMGHDKMYWYQQDPGMELHLIHYSYGVNSTEKGDLSSESTVSRIRTEHFPLTLESARPSHTSQYLCASSERQGAGTEAFFGQGTRLTVV.

The chain has TRBV4-3 and TRBJ2-5; possibly TRBD1 for D (6 bases). Matching the DNA end better, TRBJ2-7 makes the J call doubtful. CDR1 and CDR2 from the germline V gene are LGHNA and YSLEER. This CDR3 region has 15 residues. DNA for the CDR3: TGCGCCAGCAGCCGACCGGTACAGGGCCCACCCGAGCAGTACTTC. It is translated as CASSRPVQGPPEQYF.

This clone was detected once. The CDR3 protein is CASSLDYNTQYF. The CDR3 nucleotides read TGTGCCAGCAGCTTGGACTATAATACGCAGTATTTT. V is TRBV5-6 and J is TRBJ2-3; D unresolved. The germline V gene has CDR1 SGHDT and CDR2 YYEEEE. This CDR3 comprises 12 residues. Trimming cost V 0 bases and J 7 bases, with 6 bases left between them.

The chain couples TRBV4-2 to TRBJ2-3, with TRBD2 identical over 13 bases. Germline V gives CDR1 LGHNA, CDR2 YNFKEQ. Unmatched junction bases numbered 9, after V lost 3 bases and J lost 6 bases. The CDR3 is 17 residues long. The CDR3 loop is CASSQGSGLAGVDTQYF. In DNA, the CDR3 is TGTGCCAGCAGCCAGGGGTCCGGACTAGCGGGGGTGGATACGCAGTATTTT.

This clone is a singleton in its sample. The chain employs TRBV4-2 and TRBJ2-3; tentatively, D is TRBD2 (7 bases). This CDR3 has 16 residues. CDR1 is LGHNA and CDR2 is YNFKEQ in the germline V gene. The V end was cut by 1 base, the J end by 4 bases, with 15 bases between. In DNA form, the CDR3 reads TGTGCCAGCAGCCAAGGTCTCGGGGGGCGGGCAGATACGCAGTATTTT. Translating it yields CASSQGLGGRADTQYF.

J is TRBJ1-1 and V is TRBV6-5; D is unresolved. Trimming removed 2 bases at V and 0 bases at J, with 4 bases between. CDR3 length equals 13 residues. Germline V CDR1 and CDR2: MNHEY, SVGAGI. CDR3 protein: CASSYRLNTEAFF. CDR3 coding DNA: TGTGCCAGCAGTTACCGTCTGAACACTGAAGCTTTCTTT.

The chain joins TRBV19 to TRBJ1-5; perhaps TRBD1 as D (5 bases). The CDR3 has 16 amino acids. The V end was cut by 5 bases, the J end by 0 bases, with 14 bases between. Germline loops: CDR1 LNHDA, CDR2 SQIVND (reference sequence). The CDR3 loop is CASSPQGRLSNQPQHF. The CDR3 nucleotides read TGTGCCAGTAGTCCCCAGGGAAGACTTAGCAATCAGCCCCAGCATTTT.

This clone was detected once. The V gene is TRBV5-1, the J gene TRBJ2-7, with TRBD1 matching over 9 bases. CDR1 and CDR2 from the germline V gene are SGHRS and YFSETQ. The CDR3 has 12 amino acids. V shed 7 bases and J 4 bases; nucleotides not matched to a gene: 3. CDR3 sequence (DNA): TGCGCCAGCGGCGGACAGGGGTACGAGCAGTACTTC. Translation: CASGGQGYEQYF.

This chain links TRBV11-2 with TRBJ1-1; unclear D gene. Germline-derived CDR1 and CDR2 are SGHAT and FQNNGV. The CDR3 covers 16 residues. The V end was cut by 5 bases, the J end by 1 base, with 17 bases between. CDR3 region: CASSPVRAIQNTEAFF. CDR3 nucleotide sequence: TGTGCCAGCAGCCCAGTGCGGGCAATCCAGAACACTGAAGCTTTCTTT.

The DNA for the CDR3 is TGTGCCAGCAGCTTAGGGGGGGGCGGAGGTAATCAGCCCCAGCATTTT. Protein product: CASSLGGGGGNQPQHF. The rearrangement uses TRBV7-2 and TRBJ1-5; tentatively, D is TRBD1 (6 bases). The CDR3 sequence is 16 residues long. V was trimmed by 1 base and J by 4 bases, leaving 14 bases between them. The germline V gene has CDR1 SGHTA and CDR2 FQGNSA.

This rearrangement joins TRBV27 to TRBJ1-5; 8 bases fit TRBD1. This CDR3 has 14 amino acids. The germline CDR1 and CDR2 sequences are MNHEY and SMNVEV (reference sequence). V was clipped by 7 bases and J by 3 bases; unmatched bases: 5. The CDR3 sequence is CASKGGQANQPQHF. CDR3 nucleotides: TGTGCCAGCAAAGGGGGACAGGCCAATCAGCCCCAGCATTTT.

CDR3 sequence (DNA): TGCGCCAGCAGCCAAGCGGACCTAAAGGGCAATGAGCAGTTCTTC. Translated, it gives CASSQADLKGNEQFF. This chain connects TRBV4-3 to TRBJ2-1; D call uncertain. V was clipped by 1 base and J by 6 bases, with 13 bases between them. CDR1 is LGHNA and CDR2 is YSLEER in the germline V gene. The CDR3 loop spans 15 amino acids.

The chain recombines TRBV4-3 with TRBJ1-1; the D gene is possibly TRBD1 (6 bases). The CDR3 has 17 amino acids. Germline values: CDR1 LGHNA, CDR2 YSLEER. V lost 8 bases, J lost 1 base, and 23 bases lay in between. The CDR3 DNA is TGCGCCAGCTCTCCCCAAAATTACAGGGCGACGAACACTGAAGCTTTCTTT. Translating gives CASSPQNYRATNTEAFF.

The V gene is TRBV10-3, the J gene TRBJ2-5; D possibly uses TRBD1 or TRBD2 (5 bases each). The CDR3 has 18 amino acids. The ends were cut back, 3 bases at V and 9 bases at J, with 29 bases in the middle. The germline gives CDR1 ENHRY, CDR2 SYGVKD. CDR3 DNA sequence: TGTGCCATCAGTGACCACCGGCAAACTCCGGGACGTGTGGCGGCCCAGTACTTC. Its protein product is CAISDHRQTPGRVAAQYF.

This clone was seen a handful of times. V and J are TRBV7-9 and TRBJ1-6; D is uncertain. The CDR3 consists of 13 residues. Germline CDR1 is SEHNR and CDR2 is FQNEAQ (reference sequence). The V and J ends lost 9 bases and 0 bases respectively, with 6 bases between them. CDR3 nucleotide sequence: TGTGCCAGTGTAAGCTCCTATAATTCACCCCTCCACTTT. Amino acid sequence: CASVSSYNSPLHF.

The chain employs TRBV2 and TRBJ1-5, with D possibly being TRBD1 (6 bases). Per the germline V gene, CDR1 is SNHLY and CDR2 is FYNNEI. V was shortened by 5 bases and J by 3 bases, with 11 bases between the two germline ends. The length of the CDR3 is 14 residues. In DNA form, the CDR3 reads TGTGCCAGCAGTTCAGACAGGATCAATCAGCCCCAGCATTTT. Protein product: CASSSDRINQPQHF.

The chain recombines TRBV2 with TRBJ2-6; TRBD1 aligns across 7 bases. V dropped 8 bases and J dropped 6; count of bases not matched to a gene: 4. The CDR3 length is 13 residues. CDR1 and CDR2 (germline): SNHLY, FYNNEI. The CDR3 DNA is TGTGCCAGCCACAGGGGTACGGCCAACGTCCTGACTTTC. Amino acids: CASHRGTANVLTF. The whole variable domain, filled in from reference TRBV2 and TRBJ2-6, reads EPEVTQTPSHQVTQMGQEVILRCVPISNHLYFYWYRQILGQKVEFLVSFYNNEISEKSEIFDDQFSVERPDGSNFTLKIRSTKLEDSAMYFCASHRGTANVLTFGAGSRLTVL.

CDR3 sequence: CASSFRGSRDYGYTF. CDR3 coding DNA: TGTGCCAGCAGTTTCAGGGGGTCGAGGGACTATGGCTACACCTTC. The chain couples TRBV27 to TRBJ1-2; 7 bases are shared with TRBD1. Germline V gives CDR1 MNHEY, CDR2 SMNVEV (reference sequence). The trim removed 3 bases at V and 3 bases at J, leaving 7 bases unmatched. The CDR3 sequence is 15 residues long.

This clone has a single count. This chain joins TRBV5-6 and TRBJ1-2; 9 nucleotides line up with TRBD1. Per germline, CDR1 SGHDT and CDR2 YYEEEE. The CDR3 loop spans 17 amino acids. V dropped 0 bases and J dropped 0; count of bases not matched to a gene: 6. The CDR3, as DNA: TGTGCCAGCAGCTTGGTGGGGACAGGGAATTCTAACTATGGCTACACCTTC. Translating it yields CASSLVGTGNSNYGYTF.

The J gene is TRBJ1-1, the V gene TRBV11-2; 8 positions agree with TRBD1. V gave up 11 bases and J gave up 1 base; unmatched junction bases: 3. CDR1 and CDR2 from the germline V gene are SGHAT and FQNNGV. The CDR3 is 12 amino acids. In DNA, the CDR3 is TGTGCCTCCGGACAGGGGAACACTGAAGCTTTCTTT. Protein product: CASGQGNTEAFF.